The T cell receptor (beta chain) under discussion was sequenced for a study of cytomegalovirus exposure and HLA in healthy donors (TCRdb year 2017). As for the study more broadly: According to an earlier analysis of a few hundred of the donors, about 179 million T cells yielded over 100 million unique TCR beta sequences and 276 Gb of sequence data. Approximately 300 gigabases of sequencing data and 91 million or so unique TCR sequences made up an early release that covered several hundred HLA-typed donors. The genetic ancestry cluster associated with self-reported Caucasian donors included 81% of the roughly 400 genotyped donors. The aim of the study was to test whether cataloging public T cell receptors could identify signatures of past pathogen exposure. The T cell repertoires of about 700 subjects were profiled by immunosequencing and related to cytomegalovirus serostatus. Besides the first cohort of 666 subjects, a separate validation cohort made up of 120 different subjects was used. The study combined high-throughput TCR immunosequencing, statistical association of individual TCRs with disease status, and machine learning to predict cytomegalovirus infection status. A later analysis re-analyzed previously published TCR beta repertoires from 500 to 700 donors and added high-resolution HLA genotyping to study TCR occurrence patterns. Rather than drawing on any new phenotypic data, the later analysis identified candidate immune exposures from TCR beta sequences and the way those sequences occurred across donors. To decide whether each TCR beta V gene segment behaved as functional or pseudogenic, an earlier analysis of approximately 590 of the donors relied on high-throughput TCR beta sequencing. Donor age, sex, ethnicity and CMV serostatus were compiled alongside the repertoire data. A later genetic analysis used genome-wide SNP genotypes for about three fifths of the 666 donors, treating that subset as a discovery cohort. All discovery cohort repertoires had been generated using a single sequencing platform. Both class I and class II loci were covered by HLA typing, at four-digit resolution. Typing coverage differed by locus: A, B, C, DRB1 and DQB1 were typed in about 629-640 donors, DQA1 in about 500, DPA1 in approximately 610, and DPB1 in 400 to 490. Because of strong linkage in the cohort, roughly five DR-DQ haplotypes were treated as single units for association and clustering. Among about 360 genotyped donors of the cohort, an average of about 240,000 unique TCR beta nucleotide sequences were sequenced per donor, roughly 18% of them non-productive. Broader findings and caveats from the paper: Some IMGT-functional V segments, including TRBV6-2 and TRBV6-3, could not be told apart with the 87-base-pair reads, so those segments were excluded. Most TCR sequences were seen in very few donors, while some public TCRs were found in many individuals. The sequencing pipeline was judged likely to have produced a cluster of highly shared sequence variants as a technical artifact. A few of the identified cytomegalovirus-associated TCR beta chains were confirmed in vitro to be specific for cytomegalovirus antigens. The authors suggested that the approach could potentially be generalized to other disease states and immunological phenotypes. In a later analysis, the rate of TCR association differed among HLA loci, with DRB1 alleles having the most associated TCRs and HLA-C alleles having the fewest. According to a later analysis, parvovirus B19, influenza, CMV and Epstein-Barr virus appeared linked to several top co-occurrence clusters. A further reported finding was that TCR beta sequences accurately predicted the HLA-A and HLA-B alleles for most subjects in the first cohort. In a later analysis, most CMV-associated TCR beta chains were found to appear HLA-restricted, with HLA associations seemingly driven largely by CMV exposure. In a later genetic analysis, a missense DCLRE1C variant was associated with V-gene and J-gene trimming of TCR beta chains, and the association was replicated in an independent cohort. Roughly uniform sequencing depth across donors was assumed in presence/absence analyses, although this assumption may not hold. Linkage disequilibrium might explain the correlated functional status among segregating V segments, but an unknown experimental factor could not be ruled out. A total of 150 to 200 TCR beta chains were listed by the study as associated with cytomegalovirus. Because HLA typing was missing for some donors at each locus, association tests included only the typed subset. In a later genetic analysis, fewer N-insertions in productive TCRs were reported among donors in an Asian-associated ancestry cluster than the 666-donor mean. The cohort was sequenced for TCR beta chains only, and without alpha or paired-chain data the features that could be detected were limited. When HLA alleles, especially DR and DQ, strongly co-occurred, attributing TCR associations to individual alleles was difficult. The earlier analysis of approximately 590 of the donors excluded roughly 17 rarely observed V segments, including chromosome 9 orphons, because counts were too low. In a later analysis, HLA-associated TCR beta chains showed more clonal expansion and lower generation probabilities than non-associated chains that were equally common. An earlier analysis of approximately 590 of the donors showed that most TCR beta V segments appeared in productive rearrangements either about 87% or about 30% of the time, which broadly matched IMGT annotations. The classifier was reported to diagnose cytomegalovirus status with high specificity and sensitivity in both the original and validation cohorts. A later analysis associated 16,951 TCR beta sequences with specific HLA alleles at a false discovery rate of 0.05. Immune exposure information for the cohort was limited to CMV serostatus.

The germline V gene provides CDR1 KGHSH and CDR2 LQKENI. Its CDR3 holds 14 amino acids, cysteine through phenylalanine. The only DNA kept is the CDR3, 42 bases in frame from the first base. From V the trimming removes 3 bases and from J it removes 6 bases, while the gene matches leave 8 bases of the junction unaccounted for. Library method: the immunoSEQ multiplex PCR assay. For the multiplex PCR, a mixture combining 60 forward primers for TCR Vbeta segments and 13 reverse primers for TCR Jbeta segments was used. A multiplex PCR assay on genomic DNA amplified the CDR3 region of rearranged TCR beta genes. The Illumina HiSeq System was used to sequence the amplified TCR beta libraries as 87-base-pair reads. The authors' analysis ran thus. A later analysis tallied roughly 80 million unique TCR beta chains across the 666 repertoires, and about 12 million of those chains were shared by two or more donors. Raw reads were error-corrected and collapsed into unique sequences with a nearest-neighbor algorithm that merged closely related sequences to remove PCR and sequencing errors. To assign V, D and J gene segments, CDR3 sequences were aligned to IMGT reference sequences. For a sequence to be retained, a match of at least six nucleotides to both a V gene segment and a J gene segment was required. Rearrangements were classified as productive when the CDR3 lacked stop codons and remained in frame with V and J, and all other rearrangements were classified as non-productive. CDR3 was defined according to IMGT convention as the region running from the second conserved V-encoded cysteine to the conserved J-encoded phenylalanine. In an earlier analysis of around 640 of the donors, sequences lacking an unambiguous match to a single V gene segment were excluded. In an earlier analysis of 587 of the donors, V segments were called functional above 56.7% productive rearrangements and were called segregating when the between-donor standard deviation exceeded 5%. A statistical classification framework was built to diagnose cytomegalovirus status from the catalog of TCR beta chain sequences. In a later analysis, TCR nucleotide sequences were compared against IMGT/GENE-DB human TR gene sequences so that V and J genes could be assigned. The TCRdist pipeline was used in a later analysis to assign CDR3 sequences and most-parsimonious VDJ recombination scenarios. In a later analysis, every TCR beta chain was defined by the combination of its CDR3 amino acid sequence and its V-gene family, and reads without a unique V-gene family were dropped. To address suspected cross-contamination and a sequencing artifact, a later analysis removed 550 to 750 highly shared, low-generation-probability nucleotide sequences. In a later analysis, a clonal expansion index for each public chain was calculated from normalized within-repertoire ranks of inferred template counts. In a later analysis, generation probabilities were computed with a VDJ recombination model fitted to out-of-frame rearrangements, and the resulting probabilities were checked against IGoR. In a later analysis, TCR-TCR, TCR-HLA and TCR-CMV co-occurrence was scored with hypergeometric tests, and a repertoire-size bias correction was applied to TCR pairs. A later analysis estimated false discovery rates by permuting HLA or CMV assignments 20 times. In a later analysis, co-occurring TCRs were grouped using DBSCAN, with TCRdist sequence similarity added in when clustering inside HLA-allele-positive subsets. Co-occurrence clustering excluded repertoires with fewer than 30,000 or more than 120,000 public chains, plus five with anomalous nucleotide sharing. TCRdb carries this immuneACCESS record with in-frame sequences only. Its versions omit some clonotypes, under half of them owing to an unresolved V gene in the studies checked, with the rest unexplained. V and J calls and clone size follow that table, whereas D and trimming were derived from the DNA. This sample comprises roughly 190,000 clones, more than 75% of them detected only once. The ten largest clones take up roughly 1.5% of the sample.

The cohort consisted of more than 650 healthy bone marrow donors. At the time of sampling, all cohort members were nominally healthy, though unrecorded immune exposures were likely present. The donor was CMV seronegative and belonged to the group of 352 seronegative cohort members. Each donor provided a peripheral blood sample, and peripheral blood mononuclear cells were used for TCR beta sequencing. Genomic DNA extraction from the blood cell samples was performed with the Qiagen DNeasy Blood Extraction Kit. For this clone: The antigen it binds to is not known. Base-call qualities are not available, and no considerably larger clone is one nucleotide away.

This chain joins TRBV18 to TRBJ2-7, and TRBD1 aligns with 7 junction nucleotides. This clonotype originated in a woman aged 45-65 years in good health and CMV-seronegative. The sample comprised PBMCs. The CDR3 is CASSPPGQYGEQYF. The DNA is as follows: TGTGCCAGCTCACCGCCGGGACAGTATGGCGAGCAGTACTTC. Here the CDR3 is joined to the reference TRBV18 and TRBJ2-7 genes, and the full variable domain is: NAGVMQNPRHLVRRRGQEARLRCSPMKGHSHVYWYRQLPEEGLKFMVYLQKENIIDESGMPKERFSAEFPKEGPSILRIQQVVRGDSAAYFCASSPPGQYGEQYFGPGTRLTVT.